These T cell receptor beta chains were read from a single sample in a study of graft-versus-host responses after intestinal transplantation. Clones were sequenced by immunoSEQ multiplex PCR, and TCRdb holds only the in-frame ones, with some missing. The profile shows roughly 97,000 clones, roughly 90% of them singletons. These receptors' antigens are unknown. Sequenced material: unstimulated CD4+ T cells sorted from spleen or lymph node cells, taken before intestinal transplant. The receptors derive from a human donor who received an intestinal transplant. Both conserved end residues are part of each CDR3. The D gene is left open where the match is weak. The size entry is marked missing in some rows and otherwise reads once, few, many or a size class.

d_call | clone_size | cdr3_length | j_call | v_call | cdr3_nt | cdr3_aa
- | - | 12 | TRBJ2-3 | TRBV29-1 | TGCAGCGTTGGAGGCAAGGGAGATACGCAGTATTTT | CSVGGKGDTQYF
- | - | 13 | TRBJ1-2 | TRBV7-2 | TGTGCCAGCAGCTTAGAGGTCGGTCGTGGCTACACCTTC | CASSLEVGRGYTF
TRBD2 | - | 15 | TRBJ2-1 | TRBV7-9 | TGTGCCAGCAGCCCACCTGGACTAGCGGGGAATGAGCAGTTCTTC | CASSPPGLAGNEQFF
- | - | 12 | TRBJ1-2 | TRBV6-5 | TGTGCCAGCACCAGAGCGGGGTACGGCTACACCTTC | CASTRAGYGYTF
TRBD2 | few | 16 | TRBJ2-2 | TRBV5-4 | TGTGCCAGTAGACTAGCGGGAGGTGAGGGTCCCGGGGAGCTGTTTTTT | CASRLAGGEGPGELFF
- | once | 16 | TRBJ2-5 | TRBV13 | TGTGCCAGCAGCTTTAAGTCTTCGAAGGCGGGGGAGACCCAGTACTTC | CASSFKSSKAGETQYF
- | - | 13 | TRBJ2-3 | TRBV30 | TGTGCCTGCCAGCGAATGAGCACAGATACGCAGTATTTT | CACQRMSTDTQYF
TRBD1 | once | 12 | TRBJ2-7 | TRBV6-5 | TGTGCCAGCAGTTACGACAGGGGCGAGCAGTACTTC | CASSYDRGEQYF
TRBD2 | - | 13 | TRBJ2-5 | TRBV19 | TGTGCCAGTAGGATAGCGGGAGGGGAGACCCAGTACTTC | CASRIAGGETQYF
- | - | 14 | TRBJ2-5 | TRBV18 | TGTGCCAGCTCACCAAGCCAGGGTGGGGAGACCCAGTACTTC | CASSPSQGGETQYF
- | - | 15 | TRBJ2-6 | TRBV7-2 | TGTGCCAGCAGCCTATACTGGGCTGGGGCCAACGTCCTGACTTTC | CASSLYWAGANVLTF
TRBD2 | - | 15 | TRBJ2-7 | TRBV6-1 | TGTGCCAGCAGTGCCACGCTAGGGAGGGGATACGAGCAGTACTTC | CASSATLGRGYEQYF
- | - | 13 | TRBJ2-5 | TRBV5-1 | TGCGCCAGCAGCTTGGTTATCCAAGAGACCCAGTACTTC | CASSLVIQETQYF
TRBD2 | - | 14 | TRBJ2-7 | TRBV30 | TGTGCCTGGAGTTATAGCGGGAGGGACTTAGAGCAGTACTTC | CAWSYSGRDLEQYF
- | - | 13 | TRBJ2-7 | TRBV19 | TGTGCCAGTAGTATAGGGAGCTCCTACGAGCAGTACTTC | CASSIGSSYEQYF
- | - | 13 | TRBJ2-3 | TRBV4-1 | TGCGCCAGCAGCCAATTTCCATCGGATACGCAGTATTTT | CASSQFPSDTQYF
- | once | 12 | TRBJ2-7 | TRBV7-9 | TGTGCCAGCAGCCAGTCCTCCCACGAGCAGTACTTC | CASSQSSHEQYF
- | - | 15 | TRBJ2-7 | TRBV19 | TGTGCCAGTAGTAGGGAGGCGAGGAGCTCCTACGAGCAGTACTTC | CASSREARSSYEQYF
- | - | 12 | TRBJ2-7 | TRBV28 | TGTGCCAGCAGTTTACAACGCTACGAGCAGTACTTC | CASSLQRYEQYF
- | - | 13 | TRBJ1-5 | TRBV6-1 | TGTGCCAGCAGTCACTGGAGCAATCAGCCCCAGCATTTT | CASSHWSNQPQHF
- | - | 14 | TRBJ2-1 | TRBV6-1 | TGTGCCAGCAAGCAGAGGGAGGTCCACAATGAGCAGTTCTTC | CASKQREVHNEQFF
- | - | 13 | TRBJ1-2 | TRBV19 | TGTGCCAGTAGTGTCGCTGGACCCTATGGCTACACCTTC | CASSVAGPYGYTF
TRBD1 | few | 12 | TRBJ2-7 | TRBV5-1 | TGCGCCAGCAGAGGGACAGCTTACGAGCAGTACTTC | CASRGTAYEQYF
TRBD1 | - | 14 | TRBJ2-2 | TRBV30 | TGTGCCTGGAGTGTCCCAGGGGGCACCGGGGAGCTGTTTTTT | CAWSVPGGTGELFF
- | - | 18 | TRBJ1-4 | TRBV21-1 | TGTGCCAGCAGCAACAAAACCTGGAGAAGGGGAACTAATGAAAAACTGTTTTTT | CASSNKTWRRGTNEKLFF
- | - | 16 | TRBJ1-1 | TRBV5-6 | TGTGCCAGCACCTTGCTTGCCCAGGGCTTTTACACTGAAGCTTTCTTT | CASTLLAQGFYTEAFF
TRBD2 | - | 15 | TRBJ2-1 | TRBV5-4 | TGTGCCAGCAGCTTGTCTAGCGGGGGGAGGGATGAGCAGTTCTTC | CASSLSSGGRDEQFF
- | - | 12 | TRBJ1-5 | TRBV28 | TGTGCCAGCAGCCTTTCGGGCCAGCCCCAGCATTTT | CASSLSGQPQHF